This TCR beta chain stems from a study of T-cell memory formation after mild COVID-19. Study findings and constraints: Contracting CD4+ clones sat mainly in CM and EM; CD8+ in EMRA. The pre-infection memory compartment contained some responding clones, suggesting cross-reactive memory joined.

TCR alpha and TCR beta cDNA libraries with sample barcodes and UMIs came from 5'RACE using constant-segment primers. TCRdb reprocessed the 5' RACE reads with MiXCR, giving one entry per CDR3 protein. The table includes about 250,000 distinct CDR3 sequences, approximately 15% detected once. As regards this clonotype: Its specificity is not known.

The CDR3 loop spans 11 amino acids. The germline V and J ends were trimmed by 0 bases and 11 bases, with 5 bases remaining between them. The V gene's germline CDR1 is SGHDN and CDR2 FVKESK. V gene TRBV14 combines with J gene TRBJ2-1; D not certain. Source material: PBMCs or a T cell subset sorted from them (not recorded which). The sequence derives from an adult woman who had mild COVID-19 (a few samples of this study predate the infection). Cell type and time point are not known. The CDR3 loop reads CASSQDYKQFF. CDR3 coding DNA: TGTGCCAGCAGCCAAGACTACAAGCAGTTCTTC. Variable domain in full (rest from reference TRBV14 and TRBJ2-1): EAGVTQFPSHSVIEKGQTVTLRCDPISGHDNLYWYRRVMGKEIKFLLHFVKESKQDESGMPNNRFLAERTGGTYSTLKVQPAELEDSGVYFCASSQDYKQFFGPGTRLTVL.